This T cell receptor beta chain was obtained from a study of graft-versus-host responses after intestinal transplantation. Regarding this clone: Its antigen is not known.

Clones were read by immunoSEQ multiplex PCR, and TCRdb kept only the in-frame ones, dropping some. The repertoire holds tens of thousands of clones, with less than 95% as singletons. The source is a human donor who was the organ donor for an intestinal transplant. The starting material was unstimulated CD8+ T cells sorted from spleen or lymph node cells, obtained before transplant.

The CDR3 reads CASSPPPGSFGSNEQFF. CDR3 nucleotides: TGTGCCAGCTCACCACCTCCAGGGTCGTTCGGATCCAATGAGCAGTTCTTC. The V call is TRBV18, the J call TRBJ2-1; tentative D call: TRBD1 (5 bases). The germline CDR1 and CDR2 sequences are KGHSH and LQKENI. V was cut by 0 bases and J by 6 bases, with 18 bases left in between. The CDR3 has 17 amino acids.